This TCR beta chain came from a study of response to subunit inactivated influenza vaccine. Study-wide points: Every seasonal influenza vaccination brings in few new T cells, the authors suggested.

This clonotype was observed many times. The antigen is undetermined. Germline CDR1 is SGHDT and CDR2 is YYEEEE. The CDR3 totals 16 residues. V lost 3 bases, J lost 4 bases, and 9 bases stayed unmatched. TCRdb redid the calling of the RT-PCR reads with MiXCR, one entry per CDR3 protein. Of roughly 700,000 distinct CDR3 sequences detected, 15% to 18% appear once; the ten largest clones hold around 10%. The source is a man aged 50-59 years who received an inactivated influenza vaccine. The rearrangement uses TRBV5-6 and TRBJ1-2; 10 positions match TRBD1. The sample consisted of PBMCs from blood, taken 12 days after vaccination. DNA for the CDR3: TGTGCCAGCAGCTCGGCGGGGGGACAGGGGTTCTATGGCTACACCTTC. Protein: CASSSAGGQGFYGYTF.